The present entry profiles one T cell receptor (beta chain) with its context. This sample was included in a study of shared T cell receptors in the human thymus. CDR3 size: 19 residues. V was pared by 2 bases and J by 6 bases, with 13 bases of the junction left unmatched. Germline assignment: CDR1 LGHNA and CDR2 YNFKEQ. The data were produced by immunoSEQ multiplex PCR, yet TCRdb's version contains in-frame clones alone and is incomplete. The sample includes 500,000 to 550,000 clones, around 78% of them seen just once. The same sample was also studied in work on human thymus T cells. That source notes: Thymus tissue for the work was resected from patients undergoing corrective heart surgery. Across thymic and blood repertoires, the usage of V and J genes appeared to be biased. A high degree of thymic repertoire overlap among unrelated individuals was reported in related research.

The source is a boy under two years old with a congenital heart defect. V gene TRBV4-2 combines with J gene TRBJ2-7; 16 bases line up with TRBD2. What was sequenced was thymocytes. Here the CDR3 reads CASSQICPGLAGGPGEQYF. The CDR3 nucleotides are TGTGCCAGCAGCCAAATTTGCCCGGGACTAGCGGGAGGGCCGGGCGAGCAGTACTTC.